This is a list of T cell receptor beta chains from one sample in a study of blood T cells in healthy people across ages. TCRdb reprocessed the 5' RACE reads via MiXCR and lists one record per CDR3 protein. The table includes over 750,000 distinct CDR3 sequences, more than 20% detected once. These same data were also listed under a study on T cells of mothers and their children.

Sequencing input: blood. These receptors were taken from a boy aged 10-17 years in good health. Each CDR3 is given with its conserved first and last residue. Each record gives: V gene, J gene, D gene, clone size, CDR3 DNA, CDR3 protein. The D gene is left open where the match is weak. For some rows the clone size is stated as once, few or many, or as a class when expanded; others skip it.

v_gene: TRBV4-1
j_gene: TRBJ1-4
d_gene: -
abundance: few
CDR3nt: TGCGCCAGCAGCCAAGATTCGGGACCCGATGAAAAACTGTTTTTT
CDR3aa: CASSQDSGPDEKLFF

v_gene: TRBV10-3
j_gene: TRBJ2-7
d_gene: TRBD1
abundance: few
CDR3nt: TGTGCCATCAGTGAAAGACAGGGGGTAAACGAGCAGTACTTC
CDR3aa: CAISERQGVNEQYF

v_gene: TRBV20-1
j_gene: TRBJ2-1
d_gene: -
abundance: -
CDR3nt: TGCAGTGCTAGAGGACCCCTCAGGATGGGACTGTACAATGAGCAGTTCTTC
CDR3aa: CSARGPLRMGLYNEQFF

v_gene: TRBV7-2
j_gene: TRBJ2-7
d_gene: TRBD2
abundance: -
CDR3nt: TGTGCCAGCAGCCATGGACTAGCGGGAGCTGGCTCCTACGAGCAGTACTTC
CDR3aa: CASSHGLAGAGSYEQYF

v_gene: TRBV11-2
j_gene: TRBJ2-2
d_gene: -
abundance: few
CDR3nt: TGTGCCAGCAGCTTATCGGGACGTCCGAACACCGGGGAGCTGTTTTTT
CDR3aa: CASSLSGRPNTGELFF

v_gene: TRBV7-2
j_gene: TRBJ2-7
d_gene: TRBD1
abundance: -
CDR3nt: TGTGCCAGCAGCTTAGACTCCAGACAGGGGGCCTACGAGCAGTACTTC
CDR3aa: CASSLDSRQGAYEQYF

v_gene: TRBV4-1
j_gene: TRBJ2-1
d_gene: -
abundance: -
CDR3nt: TGCGCCAGCAGCCAAGCAGCGACCCCCTACTCCAATGAGCAGTTCTTC
CDR3aa: CASSQAATPYSNEQFF

v_gene: TRBV5-8
j_gene: TRBJ2-5
d_gene: -
abundance: -
CDR3nt: TGTGCCAGCAGCTTTCAGGTTATCCAAGAGACCCAGTACTTC
CDR3aa: CASSFQVIQETQYF

v_gene: TRBV4-1
j_gene: TRBJ2-1
d_gene: -
abundance: -
CDR3nt: TGCGCCAGCAGCCGGGGGGAAGGTAATGAGCAGTTCTTC
CDR3aa: CASSRGEGNEQFF

v_gene: TRBV5-5
j_gene: TRBJ2-1
d_gene: -
abundance: -
CDR3nt: TGTGCCAGCAGCTTGGGAGGGGAAACCTACAATGAGCAGTTCTTC
CDR3aa: CASSLGGETYNEQFF

v_gene: TRBV20-1
j_gene: TRBJ2-7
d_gene: -
abundance: -
CDR3nt: TGCGGTGCTAGAGATCCGGGGACGTTTTACGAGCAGTACTTC
CDR3aa: CGARDPGTFYEQYF

v_gene: TRBV18
j_gene: TRBJ2-7
d_gene: TRBD2
abundance: -
CDR3nt: TGTGCCAGCTCACCACAATCGGTAGGGACTAGCGGGGATGAGCAGTACTTC
CDR3aa: CASSPQSVGTSGDEQYF

v_gene: TRBV28
j_gene: TRBJ2-7
d_gene: TRBD2
abundance: few
CDR3nt: TGTGCCAGCAGTCCCCGACTAGCGGGAGGGGACGAGCAGTACTTC
CDR3aa: CASSPRLAGGDEQYF

v_gene: TRBV7-2
j_gene: TRBJ1-1
d_gene: -
abundance: -
CDR3nt: TGTGCCAGCAGCCTGATTCCGGGACTGAACACTGAAGCTTTCTTT
CDR3aa: CASSLIPGLNTEAFF

v_gene: TRBV7-9
j_gene: TRBJ1-2
d_gene: -
abundance: -
CDR3nt: TGTGCCAGCAGCTTATTACGGCAGAACTATGGCTACACCTTC
CDR3aa: CASSLLRQNYGYTF